Presented here are 17 T cell receptor beta chains from one specimen sequenced in a study of shared T cell receptors in the human thymus. Generated by immunoSEQ multiplex PCR, the TCRdb table keeps only in-frame clones and is missing some. The data show roughly 660,000 clones, approximately 90% seen once. This sample was shared with a second study, whose subject was human thymus T cells.

The sample consisted of thymocytes. The receptor set was obtained from a boy under two years old with a congenital heart defect.

The chain couples TRBV25-1 to TRBJ2-5; TRBD1 matches at 11 bases. The CDR3 runs 14 residues. The V and J ends lost 1 base and 8 bases, in that order; junction bases with no gene match: 3. CDR1 is MGHDK and CDR2 is SYGVNS in the germline V gene. DNA of the CDR3: TGTGCCAGCAGTGAATTGGGACAGGGGGAAACCCAGTACTTC. Amino acids: CASSELGQGETQYF.

Only one count was recorded for this clone. This chain uses TRBV5-1 with TRBJ2-2; 12 positions agree with TRBD2. The CDR3 runs to 17 residues. Unmatched junction bases numbered 5, after V lost 0 bases and J lost 5 bases. In germline, CDR1 is SGHRS, CDR2 YFSETQ. DNA for the CDR3: TGCGCCAGCAGCTTGGTACTAGCGGGAGGTTTGACCGGGGAGCTGTTTTTT. Residues: CASSLVLAGGLTGELFF.

The chain employs TRBV11-2 and TRBJ1-2; the D gene is possibly TRBD1 (6 bases). CDR3 length: 18 amino acids. Germline values: CDR1 SGHAT, CDR2 FQNNGV. V was pared by 5 bases and J by 1 base, with 23 bases between. Here the CDR3 reads CASSPSYRVYSRNYGYTF. As DNA, the CDR3 is TGTGCCAGCAGCCCTTCCTACAGGGTTTACAGTCGTAACTATGGCTACACCTTC.

This rearrangement joins TRBV14 to TRBJ2-3; a possible D gene is TRBD2 (6 bases). V lost 1 base to trimming and J lost 3 bases, with 14 bases between them. Germline CDR1 and CDR2: SGHDN and FVKESK. This CDR3 has 16 amino acids. CDR3 in DNA: TGTGCCAGCAGCCAAGGTGTGAGGGGAGGTACAGATACGCAGTATTTT. Translation gives CASSQGVRGGTDTQYF.

The rearrangement joins TRBV7-2 to TRBJ1-5; no definite D call. Trimming took off 5 bases at V and 0 bases at J, with 14 bases between the two ends. The germline V gene encodes CDR1 SGHTA and CDR2 FQGNSA. The CDR3 runs to 16 residues. This CDR3 is CASSLSGSASNQPQHF. CDR3 in DNA: TGTGCCAGCAGCCTCAGCGGGTCGGCTAGCAATCAGCCCCAGCATTTT. The whole variable domain, filled in from reference TRBV7-2 and TRBJ1-5, reads GAGVSQSPSNKVTEKGKDVELRCDPISGHTALYWYRQSLGQGLEFLIYFQGNSAPDKSGLPSDRFSAERTGGSVSTLTIQRTQQEDSAVYLCASSLSGSASNQPQHFGDGTRLSIL.

The chain recombines TRBV4-3 with TRBJ2-1; 8 bases line up with TRBD2. The trim removed 3 bases at V and 1 base at J, leaving 2 bases unmatched. The CDR3 contains 15 residues. Germline values: CDR1 LGHNA, CDR2 YSLEER. CDR3 in amino acids: CASSHSGRSYNEQFF. The CDR3 bases are TGCGCCAGCAGCCACAGCGGGAGATCCTACAATGAGCAGTTCTTC.

V gene TRBV5-5 combines with J gene TRBJ2-7; a possible D gene is TRBD2 (6 bases). The V gene lost 0 bases and the J gene lost 3 bases, with 19 bases spanning the gap. CDR3 length: 17 amino acids. The germline V gene encodes CDR1 SGHKS and CDR2 YYEKEE (reference sequence). The CDR3 nucleotides read TGTGCCAGCAGCTTGGGGGGAGGACTCCGACCCTACTACGAGCAGTACTTC. It specifies CASSLGGGLRPYYEQYF.

The chain has TRBV10-3 and TRBJ2-2; 10 bases fit TRBD1. This CDR3 has 20 residues. The junction had 19 bases not matched to a gene; V was cut back by 6 bases and J by 3 bases. CDR1 and CDR2 from the germline V gene are ENHRY and SYGVKD. The CDR3 bases are TGTGCCATCAGGAAGACAGGGGGCGGGCTCTCCCCCTATTACACCGGGGAGCTGTTTTTT. Translated: CAIRKTGGGLSPYYTGELFF.

Worth noting for this clone: Within the sample, other DNA sequences also encode this same CDR3. This chain connects TRBV14 to TRBJ2-7, with D hard to call. Trimming took off 1 base at V and 4 bases at J, with 8 bases between the two ends. Per the germline V gene, CDR1 is SGHDN and CDR2 is FVKESK. There are 13 residues in the CDR3. The CDR3 region has the DNA TGTGCCAGCAGCCAAGTAGTCGGTTACGAGCAGTACTTC. Protein product: CASSQVVGYEQYF. The variable domain in full, with the rest retrieved from reference TRBV14 and TRBJ2-7, is EAGVTQFPSHSVIEKGQTVTLRCDPISGHDNLYWYRRVMGKEIKFLLHFVKESKQDESGMPNNRFLAERTGGTYSTLKVQPAELEDSGVYFCASSQVVGYEQYFGPGTRLTVT.

This CDR3 reads CASSLVGGRGQETQYF. The CDR3, as DNA: TGTGCCAGCAGCTTAGTGGGGGGTAGAGGACAAGAGACCCAGTACTTC. The chain carries TRBV7-2 and TRBJ2-5, with D perhaps matching TRBD2 (6 bases). The CDR3 extends over 16 amino acids. V was trimmed by 1 base and J by 2 bases, leaving 14 bases between them. Germline-derived CDR1 and CDR2 are SGHTA and FQGNSA.

The rearrangement joins TRBV5-1 to TRBJ2-3, with 10 bases lining up with TRBD2. V lost 7 bases and J lost 3; bases outside the gene matches: 5. The CDR3 sequence is 14 residues long. Per the germline V gene, CDR1 is SGHRS and CDR2 is YFSETQ. Here the CDR3 reads CASAVGLATDTQYF. The CDR3 bases are TGCGCCAGCGCAGTGGGACTAGCGACAGATACGCAGTATTTT.

The chain joins TRBV19 to TRBJ1-5; tentatively, D is TRBD1 (6 bases). The germline CDR1 and CDR2 sequences are LNHDA and SQIVND (reference sequence). This CDR3 comprises 16 residues. Trimming stripped 6 bases from V and 0 bases from J, with 15 bases between. The CDR3 DNA reads as TGTGCCAGTAGCCCCCCGGGACATGATAGCAATCAGCCCCAGCATTTT. It yields the protein CASSPPGHDSNQPQHF.

The V and J genes are TRBV7-2 and TRBJ2-3, with TRBD2 matching over 13 bases. V lost 5 bases, J lost 2 bases, and 10 bases stayed unmatched. The CDR3 length is 18 residues. CDR1 and CDR2 from the germline V gene are SGHTA and FQGNSA. The CDR3 loop reads CASSHHPLAGGPTDTQYF. The CDR3 nucleotides read TGTGCCAGCAGCCACCACCCACTAGCGGGAGGGCCCACAGATACGCAGTATTTT.

The rearrangement uses TRBV20-1 and TRBJ2-7, with TRBD2 matching over 7 bases. The CDR3 covers 10 residues. With V trimmed by 8 bases and J by 6 bases, 4 bases remained unmatched. Per germline, CDR1 DFQATT and CDR2 SNEGSKA (reference sequence). The CDR3 sequence is CSTSGAEQYF. The CDR3 DNA sequence: TGCAGTACCAGCGGGGCCGAGCAGTACTTC.

The rearrangement uses TRBV30 and TRBJ2-4; the D gene is possibly TRBD2 (6 bases). Looked up from germline, CDR1 is GTSNPN and CDR2 is SVGIG (reference sequence). V was shortened by 0 bases and J by 7 bases, with 13 bases between the two germline ends. The CDR3 totals 14 residues. CDR3 in DNA: TGTGCCTGGAGTGTACCGTGGACTACGAACATTCAGTACTTC. Translation gives CAWSVPWTTNIQYF.

The V call is TRBV5-1, the J call TRBJ1-2, with 7 bases matching TRBD1. J gave up 2 bases and V 3 bases, and 4 bases lay outside the gene matches. The germline V gene encodes CDR1 SGHRS and CDR2 YFSETQ. This CDR3 comprises 14 residues. CDR3 bases: TGCGCCAGCAGCTCAGGGGGTACCAACTATGGCTACACCTTC. Encoded protein: CASSSGGTNYGYTF.

The CDR3 nucleotides read TGTGCCAGCAGTGTGGGGGACTATGGCCAGTACTTC. This gives the protein CASSVGDYGQYF. The rearrangement joins TRBV28 to TRBJ2-5; TRBD2 agrees at 7 bases. The CDR3 has 12 residues. Germline CDR1 MDHEN, CDR2 SYDVKM. V gave up 5 bases and J gave up 10 bases; unmatched junction bases: 7.